This passage covers 25 T cell receptor beta chains from one sample sequenced in a study of spatial heterogeneity in lung cancer. Described time point: sample taken at primary tumor resection. Whole RNA was taken from tumor, nontumor lung or frozen PBMC; it was then sequenced unsorted. TCRdb re-called the 5' RACE reads with MiXCR, one entry per CDR3 protein. Here the sample spans about 39,000 distinct CDR3 sequences, roughly 5.8% being singletons. This specimen was PBMCs, taken at surgery. These receptors originate from a male donor with early-stage non-small cell lung cancer.

This clonotype has at least ten counts. DNA of the CDR3: TGTGCCAGCAGTTTAAGGATTCCAGCCCGCTACGAGCAGTACTTC. It translates to CASSLRIPARYEQYF. V and J are TRBV28 and TRBJ2-7; no clear D gene. V lost 2 bases and J 3 bases, leaving 14 bases between the germline ends. Germline lookup yields CDR1 MDHEN and CDR2 SYDVKM. This CDR3 contains 15 residues.

This clonotype was counted many times. The J gene is TRBJ2-4, the V gene TRBV18; the D call may be TRBD1 or TRBD2 (5 bases each). The CDR3 is made up of 14 amino acids. V lost 5 bases, J lost 5 bases, and 13 bases lay in between. Per the germline V gene, CDR1 is KGHSH and CDR2 is LQKENI. In DNA, the CDR3 is TGTGCCAGCTCATCAGGGACCAGTCAAAACATTCAGTACTTC. As protein: CASSSGTSQNIQYF.

This clonotype has a handful of counts. The chain uses TRBV5-1 and TRBJ2-5, with no clear D. The CDR3 runs 12 residues. Per the germline V gene, CDR1 is SGHRS and CDR2 is YFSETQ. The V end was cut by 1 base, the J end by 0 bases, with 1 base between. CDR3 in amino acids: CASSLYQETQYF. Here the CDR3 DNA reads TGCGCCAGCAGCTTGTACCAAGAGACCCAGTACTTC.

This clonotype was observed at least ten times. The V gene is TRBV4-1, the J gene TRBJ2-7; no reliable D call. V lost 2 bases, J lost 4 bases, and 15 bases lay in between. Germline V CDR1 and CDR2: MGHRA, YSYEKL. The CDR3 loop spans 15 amino acids. CDR3 amino acids: CASSQQLQKNYEQYF. The CDR3 DNA reads TGCGCCAGCAGCCAACAGCTTCAGAAAAATTACGAGCAGTACTTC.

The table lists this clonotype with many counts. This chain connects TRBV29-1 to TRBJ2-7; D possibly corresponds to TRBD1 (6 bases). The CDR3 is 14 residues long. Per the germline V gene, CDR1 is SQVTM and CDR2 is ANQGSEA. The ends were cut back, 5 bases at V and 6 bases at J, with 20 bases in the middle. DNA of the CDR3: TGCAGCGTTCTTCAGGGGCTTCATGGTATCGAGCAGTACTTC. This translates into CSVLQGLHGIEQYF.

Many counts were recorded for this clonotype. The chain carries TRBV10-3 and TRBJ1-5, with a weak D call TRBD1 (6 bases). This CDR3 has 15 amino acids. Deletions cut 6 bases from V and 1 base from J, with 13 bases between. The germline V gene encodes CDR1 ENHRY and CDR2 SYGVKD. The CDR3 DNA sequence: TGTGCCATCAGCGAGCAGGGGAACAGCAATCAGCCCCAGCATTTT. As protein: CAISEQGNSNQPQHF.

This clonotype was recorded many times. The chain links TRBV5-4 to TRBJ1-4; D may be TRBD1 (6 bases). The germline V gene encodes CDR1 SGHNT and CDR2 YYREEE (reference sequence). Trimming shortened V by 2 bases and J by 4 bases, and 12 bases separated the two germline ends. The CDR3 sequence is 15 residues long. In DNA form, the CDR3 reads TGTGCCAGCAGCTTCGGGGGCGGGGGTAATGAAAAACTGTTTTTT. This sequence encodes CASSFGGGGNEKLFF.

This clonotype was seen at least ten times. The rearrangement links TRBV5-1 to TRBJ2-2, with a weak D call TRBD2 (6 bases). This CDR3 spans 16 amino acids. V lost 3 bases to trimming and J lost 4 bases, with 16 bases between them. Germline lookup yields CDR1 SGHRS and CDR2 YFSETQ. As DNA, the CDR3 is TGCGCCAGCAGCTGGAGACTAGGGGTCGGCACCGGGGAGCTGTTTTTT. Amino acid sequence: CASSWRLGVGTGELFF.

This chain links TRBV12-3 or TRBV12-4 with TRBJ1-4; maybe TRBD1 (6 bases). V was clipped by 2 bases and J by 1 base, with 26 bases between them. The CDR3 consists of 21 residues. In nucleotides, the CDR3 is TGTGCCAGCAGTTTAAGGGTATTTCTTAGGGGGACACACGGAACTAATGAAAAACTGTTTTTT. Its protein product is CASSLRVFLRGTHGTNEKLFF.

This clonotype was recorded at least ten times. This chain joins TRBV7-2 and TRBJ1-2; D may be TRBD1 (5 bases). The CDR3 runs 14 residues. The V gene's germline CDR1 is SGHTA and CDR2 FQGNSA. Trimming stripped 4 bases from V and 7 bases from J, with 16 bases between. CDR3 region: CASSSTGGAGGYTF. CDR3 DNA sequence: TGTGCCAGCAGCTCCACTGGGGGTGCAGGTGGCTACACCTTC. Combining the CDR3 with reference TRBV7-2 and TRBJ1-2 gives the whole variable domain GAGVSQSPSNKVTEKGKDVELRCDPISGHTALYWYRQSLGQGLEFLIYFQGNSAPDKSGLPSDRFSAERTGGSVSTLTIQRTQQEDSAVYLCASSSTGGAGGYTFGSGTRLTVV.

CDR3 nucleotide sequence: TGTGCCAGTGGGACAGAAAGACCCTACGAGCAGTACTTC. Translation gives CASGTERPYEQYF. This chain links TRBV25-1 with TRBJ2-7, with TRBD1 identical over 7 bases. The CDR3 is 13 residues long. Germline lookup yields CDR1 MGHDK and CDR2 SYGVNS. The J segment lost 2 bases and the V segment lost 9 bases, leaving 7 bases of the junction unmatched.

This clonotype was seen repeatedly, ten times or more. The chain combines TRBV9 with TRBJ2-3; 12 positions match TRBD2. V trimming: 0 bases; J trimming: 5 bases; junction bases outside the gene matches: 7. This CDR3 spans 17 amino acids. Looked up from germline, CDR1 is SGDLS and CDR2 is YYNGEE. The CDR3 bases are TGTGCCAGCAGCGTAGGAAGGACTAGCGGGGAGTTAGATACGCAGTATTTT. It yields the protein CASSVGRTSGELDTQYF.

This clonotype was counted at least ten times. The genes are TRBV12-3 or TRBV12-4 and TRBJ1-1; TRBD1 matches at 10 bases. V shed 5 bases, J shed 7 bases, and the junction held 13 bases outside the gene matches. There are 16 residues in the CDR3. This CDR3 reads CASSPPGQGYPGEAFF. The CDR3 DNA reads TGTGCCAGCAGTCCCCCGGGACAGGGGTACCCAGGTGAAGCTTTCTTT.

At least ten counts were recorded for this clonotype. The rearrangement uses TRBV5-5 and TRBJ1-2; D is possibly TRBD1 (6 bases). This CDR3 has 14 amino acids. From germline, CDR1 is SGHKS and CDR2 YYEKEE (reference sequence). V was clipped by 4 bases and J by 6 bases, with 16 bases between them. The CDR3 loop reads CASSPPGARDGYTF. CDR3 nucleotides: TGTGCCAGCAGCCCCCCGGGGGCGCGGGATGGCTACACCTTC. The full variable domain, with the rest looked up from reference TRBV5-5 and TRBJ1-2, is DAGVTQSPTHLIKTRGQQVTLRCSPISGHKSVSWYQQVLGQGPQFIFQYYEKEERGRGNFPDRFSARQFPNYSSELNVNALLLGDSALYLCASSPPGARDGYTFGSGTRLTVV.

This clonotype was observed at least ten times. The V and J genes are TRBV20-1 and TRBJ1-6; 8 positions agree with TRBD1. The J segment lost 10 bases and the V segment lost 1 base, leaving 9 bases of the junction unmatched. The CDR3 is made up of 15 amino acids. Germline loops: CDR1 DFQATT, CDR2 SNEGSKA (reference sequence). The CDR3 protein is CSARGGPGQGSPLHF. DNA of the CDR3: TGCAGTGCTAGAGGCGGGCCAGGACAGGGCTCACCCCTCCACTTT.

At least ten counts were recorded for this clonotype. The V call is TRBV18, the J call TRBJ1-2; 7 bases are shared with TRBD1. The J segment lost 4 bases and the V segment lost 3 bases, leaving 11 bases of the junction unmatched. Germline V lookup: CDR1 KGHSH, CDR2 LQKENI. The CDR3 length is 16 residues. The DNA for the CDR3 is TGTGCCAGCTCACCCTCGGTGGGCAGGGACAGCTATGGCTACACCTTC. This codes for CASSPSVGRDSYGYTF.

The rearrangement links TRBV5-8 to TRBJ2-1; TRBD2 might be the D (6 bases). V dropped 0 bases and J dropped 10 bases, with 14 bases sitting between them. The CDR3 sequence is 14 residues long. Germline V gene sequence: CDR1 SGHTS, CDR2 YDEGEE. DNA of the CDR3: TGTGCCAGCAGCTTGGGAGTGGGGGACTTCGAGCAGTTCTTC. Translation gives CASSLGVGDFEQFF.

V is TRBV6-2 or TRBV6-3 and J is TRBJ2-2, with TRBD1 identical over 8 bases. The CDR3 extends over 17 amino acids. Trimming at V came to 7 bases and at J to 5 bases, leaving 15 bases not matched to a gene. Germline CDR1 is MNHEY and CDR2 is SVGEGT. The CDR3 here is CASKAEGQAIGTGELFF. Here the CDR3 DNA reads TGTGCCAGCAAGGCCGAGGGACAGGCGATCGGGACCGGGGAGCTGTTTTTT.

This clonotype was seen at least ten times. The rearrangement joins TRBV2 to TRBJ2-1, with 8 bases that match TRBD2. CDR1 is SNHLY and CDR2 is FYNNEI in the germline V gene. The CDR3 contains 13 residues. V was pared by 7 bases and J by 5 bases, with 4 bases of the junction left unmatched. The CDR3 DNA reads TGTGCCAGCACTCGGGGGGGGGACAATGAGCAGTTCTTC. Translating gives CASTRGGDNEQFF.

This chain uses TRBV7-3 with TRBJ1-1; no clear D gene. Germline values: CDR1 SGHTA, CDR2 FQGTGA. The CDR3 is 15 amino acids. V was pared by 0 bases and J by 3 bases, with 11 bases between. The CDR3: CASSLTPLDDTEAFF. The CDR3 nucleotides read TGTGCCAGCAGCTTAACGCCATTGGACGACACTGAAGCTTTCTTT.

This clonotype came up many times. This chain links TRBV28 with TRBJ2-2; D could derive from TRBD1 or TRBD2 (5 bases each). The germline gives CDR1 MDHEN, CDR2 SYDVKM. CDR3 size: 13 residues. Trimming left V 5 bases short and J 5 bases short, with 9 bases between. The CDR3 here is CASSRGVTGELFF. The DNA of the CDR3 is TGTGCCAGCAGTCGAGGGGTGACCGGGGAGCTGTTTTTT.

A few counts support this clonotype. This chain connects TRBV9 to TRBJ2-5; D perhaps matches TRBD2 (7 bases). This CDR3 region has 15 residues. Germline lookup yields CDR1 SGDLS and CDR2 YYNGEE. The germline V and J ends were trimmed by 6 bases and 2 bases, with 17 bases remaining between them. The CDR3 coding sequence is TGTGCCAGCAACCTAGGGGGGGGTAGGCAAGAGACCCAGTACTTC. This encodes CASNLGGGRQETQYF.

This chain links TRBV15 with TRBJ2-5, with 7 bases identical to TRBD1. The V segment lost 1 base and the J segment 3 bases; nucleotides outside the gene matches: 8. Germline V lookup: CDR1 LNHNV, CDR2 YYDKDF (reference sequence). CDR3 length: 16 amino acids. The CDR3 DNA reads as TGTGCCACCAGCAGAGGCTACCCCGGGACAGAAGAGACCCAGTACTTC. This translates into CATSRGYPGTEETQYF. The full variable domain, completed using reference TRBV15 and TRBJ2-5, is DAMVIQNPRYQVTQFGKPVTLSCSQTLNHNVMYWYQQKSSQAPKLLFHYYDKDFNNEADTPDNFQSRRPNTSFCFLDIRSPGLGDTAMYLCATSRGYPGTEETQYFGPGTRLLVL.

This clonotype was counted many times. The DNA for the CDR3 is TGTGCCAGCAGCTTAGATCTAGGGACAGGGCGTTTTCTAGCCAAAAACATTCAGTACTTC. This translates into CASSLDLGTGRFLAKNIQYF. This chain joins TRBV11-2 and TRBJ2-4; 9 positions agree with TRBD1. V was clipped by 0 bases and J by 0 bases; unmatched bases: 12. The CDR3 spans 20 residues. CDR1 SGHAT and CDR2 FQNNGV come from the germline V gene.

On this clonotype: A much larger clone lies a single base off, so this may be a read error. CDR3 nucleotides: TGTGCCAGCAGCCATTCCGTGAACACTGAAGCTTTCTTT. This sequence encodes CASSHSVNTEAFF. The chain links TRBV16 to TRBJ1-1, with unresolved D. Trimming shortened V by 3 bases and J by 0 bases, and 5 bases separated the two germline ends. CDR3 length equals 13 residues. In germline, CDR1 is KGHSY, CDR2 FQNENV.